This T cell receptor (beta chain) stems from a study of CD8+ T cells in alopecia areata. Study-level results: Scalp clonality, together with expanded CD8+ clones among the top 100, fell significantly with tofacitinib.

This clone has more than one count but fewer than ten. Its antigen remains unknown. Per germline, CDR1 SEHNR and CDR2 FQNEAQ (reference sequence). V was shortened by 0 bases and J by 9 bases, with 17 bases between the two germline ends. CDR3 length: 15 residues. Investigators isolated RNA and reverse transcribed it into cDNA to act as the sequencing template. Here immunoSEQ multiplex PCR was the method, and the copy in TCRdb shows in-frame clones only, minus some. The repertoire holds over 150,000 clones, approximately 62% seen once, with 13% to 15% in the top ten. Regarding treatment: oral pan-JAK inhibitor, 5-10 mg twice daily.

The receptor was derived from a human donor with alopecia areata. This chain joins TRBV7-9 and TRBJ1-1, with D possibly being TRBD1 (6 bases). Sequencing used CD4+ T cells sorted from blood, obtained at week 24, from a patient treated with tofacitinib. CDR3 protein: CASSLAGDRRGKAFF. CDR3 bases: TGTGCCAGCAGCTTAGCCGGAGACAGGCGTGGGAAAGCTTTCTTT. The entire variable domain, with the rest obtained from reference TRBV7-9 and TRBJ1-1, is as follows: DTGVSQNPRHKITKRGQNVTFRCDPISEHNRLYWYRQTLGQGPEFLTYFQNEAQLEKSRLLSDRFSAERPKGSFSTLEIQRTEQGDSAMYLCASSLAGDRRGKAFFGQGTRLTVV.